A selection of T cell receptor beta chains follows, all from one sample in a study of cytomegalovirus exposure and HLA in healthy donors. The data were produced by immunoSEQ multiplex PCR, yet TCRdb's version contains in-frame clones alone and is incomplete. The sample records tens of thousands of clones, approximately 81% being singletons. Sequencing was performed on PBMCs. The receptor set was obtained from a woman under 30 in good health and CMV-seropositive. Both conserved end residues are trimmed from each CDR3.

CDR3 length	V gene	J gene	CDR3 protein
13	TRBV28	TRBJ1-1	ASSSTLYRASEAF
13	TRBV5-1	TRBJ2-5	ASSPRTGWEKTQY
12	TRBV6-5	TRBJ1-2	ASTPDSAGYGYT
13	TRBV6-5	TRBJ2-7	ASSYSTGAPYEQY
14	TRBV9	TRBJ1-6	ASSVDPSPFNSPLH
17	TRBV9	TRBJ2-2	ASTGFSGTSGGNTGELF
11	TRBV11-2	TRBJ1-5	ASSSGQNQPQH
11	TRBV11-2	TRBJ2-1	ASSFRDSGEQF
15	TRBV7-7	TRBJ2-1	ASSPARGGGTYNEQF
15	TRBV6-7	TRBJ1-6	ASSYSNWDTGKSPLH
14	TRBV28	TRBJ2-7	ASKPTRGGGRYEQY
13	TRBV2	TRBJ2-3	ASSPMGGATDTQY
11	TRBV5-1	TRBJ1-2	ASSSGQNYGYT
14	TRBV6-1	TRBJ2-5	ASSEGRTSGGETQY
11	TRBV9	TRBJ1-3	ASSDGGGNTIY
12	TRBV7-7	TRBJ2-3	ASSLGGYTDTQY
15	TRBV21-1	TRBJ2-2	ASSNPGQGPNTGELF
14	TRBV11-2	TRBJ2-1	ASSLEGAGAYNEQF
12	TRBV6-5	TRBJ2-7	ASSSSGTGTEQY
11	TRBV6-5	TRBJ2-7	ASKLAGGSEQY
12	TRBV14	TRBJ1-2	ASSQLLGDSVYT
15	TRBV28	TRBJ1-5	ASSLSRARVFDQPQH
11	TRBV5-1	TRBJ1-2	ASTRGTFYGYT
14	TRBV5-4	TRBJ2-7	ASSPGGDRSAYEQY
12	TRBV9	TRBJ2-5	ASNLGLAAETQY
13	TRBV7-2	TRBJ2-7	ASSPAGSLSYEQY
9	TRBV2	TRBJ1-2	ASMRVGGYT
11	TRBV19	TRBJ2-7	ASGAGTGFEQY
12	TRBV28	TRBJ2-7	ASKNRIGSYEQY
12	TRBV5-1	TRBJ1-2	ASSSAEGTDGYT
11	TRBV5-1	TRBJ2-5	ASSRLSGETQY
13	TRBV5-8	TRBJ2-1	ASSPGTSGHNEQF
12	TRBV6-5	NA	ASSYERGGHEQY
11	TRBV29-1	TRBJ2-7	SVRRTGPYEQY
13	TRBV7-2	TRBJ1-5	ASSLEFRENQPQH
12	TRBV25-1	TRBJ1-2	ASSLTGGFRGYT
12	TRBV4-1	TRBJ2-1	ASSPRLAYNEQF
15	TRBV4-1	TRBJ1-3	ASSRLPGQFSGNTIY
11	TRBV25-1	TRBJ2-7	ASSPSGGASQY
12	TRBV6-6	TRBJ1-2	ASSYPTGGYGYT
12	TRBV28	TRBJ1-5	ASSFSGKNQPQH
14	TRBV19	TRBJ2-5	ASSTAQRGGRKTQY
15	TRBV4-1	TRBJ2-7	ASSQASLLPRPYEQY
13	TRBV9	TRBJ2-1	ASSVASGGAYEQF
13	TRBV6-6	TRBJ1-5	ASRYQGNNDQPQH
13	TRBV6-4	TRBJ2-2	ASTPPGINTGELF
12	TRBV28	TRBJ2-3	ASSFPFSTDTQY
13	TRBV5-1	TRBJ2-5	ASSAAGPHQETQY
12	TRBV9	TRBJ2-7	ASSPYGHPYEQY
11	TRBV10-3	TRBJ1-2	AISQGQDYGYT
14	TRBV5-1	TRBJ2-5	ASSRSGQGEEETQY
13	TRBV4-2	TRBJ2-5	ASSVSGGQGETQY
13	TRBV4-1	TRBJ2-7	ASSLLGTSGVVQY
13	TRBV4-1	TRBJ2-7	ASSQDEGSAYEQY